This TCR beta chain originates from a study of blood T cell repertoires in COVID-19. About the research overall: The United States, Italy and Spain supplied acute and convalescent COVID-19 samples. The cDNA or gDNA used as material had been derived from T cells, B-cell-depleted T cells, or PBMCs.

CDR1 is SGHRS and CDR2 is YFSETQ in the germline V gene. The CDR3 length is 13 residues. Deletions cut 1 base from V and 6 bases from J, with 10 bases between. Per the original data handling: Cell counts per sample came from amplifying reference gene primers. The repertoire was sequenced with immunoSEQ multiplex PCR; TCRdb's copy has only in-frame clones and lacks some. V and J calls and clone size follow that table, whereas D and trimming were derived from the DNA. The data show approximately 280,000 clones, approximately 83% seen once. This receptor was identified in an older woman with acute or convalescent COVID-19. The sequencing sample was made of peripheral blood. V is TRBV5-1 and J is TRBJ1-2; the D gene is possibly TRBD1 (6 bases). CDR3 sequence reads: CASSLRGYHGYTF. The CDR3 region has the DNA TGCGCCAGCAGCTTGAGGGGGTACCATGGCTACACCTTC.